This section outlines one T cell receptor (beta chain) sequence together with its context. Its antigen is as yet unknown. The data stem from a study of neurological immune-mediated disorders. Study-level points and caveats: None of the CDR3 amino acid sequences found in expanded clones was shared across subjects. This suggests that the TCR-beta repertoires were private in all groups.

The time point is: longitudinal time-point 2. The unsorted libraries were made from 2 million PBMCs kept at -80 C. With 4 bases removed from V and 4 bases from J, the gap between germline ends came to 15 bases. Germline values: CDR1 MGHRA, CDR2 YSYEKL. The CDR3 covers 15 residues. Each TCR transcript was tagged with a 10-nucleotide random UMI during 5'RACE. Per sequencing run, 15-18 subjects together gave over 170 million TCR-beta sequences. TCRdb called the 5' RACE reads again in MiXCR, with one record for every CDR3 protein. The table records under 100,000 distinct CDR3 sequences, less than 15% of them present only once.

The TCR comes from a female donor with HTLV-1-associated myelopathy (HAM/TSP). This chain connects TRBV4-1 to TRBJ2-3; TRBD2 might be the D (5 bases). The sequencing sample was made of PBMCs. The DNA for the CDR3 is TGCGCCAGCAGCCCGGTCGAGGGATTCCCAGATACGCAGTATTTT. Amino acid sequence: CASSPVEGFPDTQYF.